Each of the 23 T cell receptor beta chains below was sequenced from the same sample in a study of blood T cell repertoires in COVID-19. The data were produced by immunoSEQ multiplex PCR, yet TCRdb's version contains in-frame clones alone and is incomplete. The sample has under 250,000 clones, roughly 83% seen once. Material: peripheral blood. These receptors all come from a woman between 35 and 50 years old with COVID-19, enrolled during active disease.

In the case of this clone: This sample includes further DNA sequences coding for the same CDR3. The chain recombines TRBV7-6 with TRBJ2-3; tentatively, D is TRBD2 (7 bases). This CDR3 is 15 amino acids long. Looked up from germline, CDR1 is SGHVS and CDR2 is FNYEAQ. V lost 1 base and J 4 bases, leaving 12 bases between the germline ends. This CDR3 reads CASSLGGGGADTQYF. The DNA of the CDR3 is TGTGCCAGCAGCTTAGGAGGGGGGGGCGCAGATACGCAGTATTTT.

This chain's CDR3 is CASGSGQGTYGDTQYF. The DNA for the CDR3 is TGTGCTAGTGGTTCGGGACAGGGAACTTACGGAGATACGCAGTATTTT. This chain connects TRBV12-5 to TRBJ2-3; 9 bases line up with TRBD1. V lost 4 bases to trimming and J lost 5 bases; unmatched junction nucleotides: 10. The CDR3 extends over 16 amino acids. From germline, CDR1 is LGHNT and CDR2 FRNRAP.

The chain joins TRBV7-2 to TRBJ2-1, with 10 bases that match TRBD1. Germline CDR1 and CDR2: SGHTA and FQGNSA. V shed 5 bases and J 7 bases; nucleotides not matched to a gene: 8. The CDR3 has 15 residues. CDR3 in amino acids: CASSARTGGLNEQFF. CDR3 bases: TGTGCCAGCAGCGCCCGGACAGGGGGACTGAATGAGCAGTTCTTC.

The genes are TRBV5-1 and TRBJ1-4; a possible D gene is TRBD1 (5 bases). Germline lookup yields CDR1 SGHRS and CDR2 YFSETQ. This CDR3 contains 15 residues. V was cut by 3 bases and J by 7 bases, with 16 bases left in between. The CDR3 sequence is CASSSSWGEREKLFF. CDR3 coding DNA: TGCGCCAGCAGCTCCTCCTGGGGGGAGCGTGAAAAACTGTTTTTT.

This clone has more than one count but fewer than ten. The gene calls are TRBV12-3 or TRBV12-4 and TRBJ1-3; tentative D call: TRBD1 (5 bases). CDR3 length: 12 amino acids. Trimming took off 6 bases at V and 6 bases at J, with 9 bases between the two ends. The CDR3 here is CASRGGSNTIYF. The CDR3 DNA reads TGTGCCAGCAGGGGGGGATCAAACACCATATATTTT.

This chain joins TRBV27 and TRBJ1-1; D is unclear. V lost 7 bases and J lost 1, with 10 bases in between. Germline V lookup: CDR1 MNHEY, CDR2 SMNVEV (reference sequence). The CDR3 length is 13 residues. CDR3 sequence (DNA): TGTGCCAGCACAGGATCCCGGAACACTGAAGCTTTCTTT. Translation gives CASTGSRNTEAFF.

This chain joins TRBV5-1 and TRBJ2-5, with 7 positions matching TRBD1. Germline CDR1 SGHRS, CDR2 YFSETQ. The CDR3 sequence is 15 residues long. J lost 5 bases, V lost 4 bases, and 11 bases had no gene match. The CDR3 DNA is TGCGCCAGCAGCCCGAGGGGGACAGTAGGGGAGACCCAGTACTTC. As protein: CASSPRGTVGETQYF.

The J gene is TRBJ2-5, the V gene TRBV5-1, with 11 positions matching TRBD2. Germline CDR1 SGHRS, CDR2 YFSETQ. V was clipped by 4 bases and J by 2 bases; unmatched bases: 4. The CDR3 sequence is 15 residues long. The CDR3, as DNA: TGCGCCAGCAGCCGGGGACTAGCGGAGCAAGAGACCCAGTACTTC. As protein: CASSRGLAEQETQYF.

The chain links TRBV5-1 to TRBJ2-5, with a weak D call TRBD2 (6 bases). Germline-derived CDR1 and CDR2 are SGHRS and YFSETQ. The germline V and J ends were trimmed by 2 bases and 2 bases, with 13 bases remaining between them. The CDR3 has 15 residues. The CDR3: CASSLYSGVQETQYF. DNA of the CDR3: TGCGCCAGCAGCTTATATTCGGGGGTACAAGAGACCCAGTACTTC.

The rearrangement joins TRBV19 to TRBJ1-1; D unresolved. The CDR3 contains 13 residues. Germline V CDR1 and CDR2: LNHDA, SQIVND (reference sequence). V lost 4 bases to trimming and J lost 1 base, with 7 bases between them. The CDR3 DNA follows: TGTGCCAGTAGTAATACGGGGAACACTGAAGCTTTCTTT. It codes for CASSNTGNTEAFF.

The rearrangement links TRBV5-6 to TRBJ1-3; D ambiguous. Germline CDR1 and CDR2: SGHDT and YYEEEE. The V and J ends lost 2 bases and 4 bases respectively, with 13 bases between them. This CDR3 spans 15 amino acids. The CDR3 nucleotides read TGTGCCAGCAGCTTTAACTTCGGGAGCGGAAACACCATATATTTT. This codes for CASSFNFGSGNTIYF.

The V gene is TRBV13, the J gene TRBJ2-1, with TRBD2 matching 7 bases. Trimming took 3 bases from V and 2 from J; bases not matched to a gene: 1. The CDR3 has 14 amino acids. Germline CDR1 reads PRHDT; CDR2 reads FYEKMQ (reference sequence). Written as DNA, the CDR3 is TGTGCCAGCAGCTTGGGACTACCCTACAATGAGCAGTTCTTC. Translated, it gives CASSLGLPYNEQFF.

This clone was counted between two and nine times. This CDR3 is CASSVAGGASGELFF. DNA of the CDR3: TGTGCCAGCAGCGTAGCGGGGGGCGCGAGCGGGGAGCTGTTTTTT. The chain carries TRBV9 and TRBJ2-2, with D possibly TRBD2 on 7 matching bases. CDR3 size: 15 residues. Per germline, CDR1 SGDLS and CDR2 YYNGEE. Trimming removed 0 bases at V and 7 bases at J, with 13 bases between.

Note on this clone: Just one base apart from a much larger clone, this may be a read error. This chain connects TRBV15 to TRBJ1-4, with D unclear. With 0 bases removed from V and 0 bases from J, the gap between germline ends came to 8 bases. Germline CDR1 reads LNHNV; CDR2 reads YYDKDF (reference sequence). This CDR3 region has 16 residues. CDR3 nucleotide sequence: TGTGCCACCAGCAGAGATCCCACAGCAACTAATGAAAAACTGTTTTTT. It is translated as CATSRDPTATNEKLFF.

A single count supports this clone. The V and J genes are TRBV5-1 and TRBJ2-1, with 7 bases lining up with TRBD1. With 2 bases clipped from V and 0 bases from J, the junction kept 5 bases outside the gene matches. From germline, CDR1 is SGHRS and CDR2 YFSETQ. The length of the CDR3 is 16 residues. CDR3 protein: CASSFDRASSYNEQFF. The CDR3 DNA sequence: TGCGCCAGCAGCTTCGACAGGGCGAGCTCCTACAATGAGCAGTTCTTC.

In its sample, this clone was seen a few times. This chain connects TRBV5-5 to TRBJ2-5; the D gene is possibly TRBD2 (5 bases). The V end lost 3 bases, the J end lost 4 bases, and 10 bases lay between the germline ends. This CDR3 region has 13 residues. CDR1 is SGHKS, CDR2 YYEKEE, per germline (reference sequence). The CDR3 here is CASSWELVETQYF. CDR3 coding DNA: TGTGCCAGCAGCTGGGAGCTGGTAGAGACCCAGTACTTC.

The V and J genes are TRBV18 and TRBJ2-5; D perhaps matches TRBD2 (5 bases). Trimming took off 5 bases at V and 3 bases at J, with 10 bases between the two ends. This CDR3 region has 13 residues. Germline CDR1 KGHSH, CDR2 LQKENI. The CDR3 is CASSSGGEETQYF. As DNA, the CDR3 is TGTGCCAGCTCATCCGGAGGAGAAGAGACCCAGTACTTC.

This clone was found a few times. V and J are TRBV11-3 and TRBJ1-1; D is uncertain. Deletions cut 3 bases from V and 7 bases from J, with 9 bases between. CDR3 size: 12 residues. CDR1 and CDR2 (germline): SGHNT, YENEEA. The CDR3 DNA reads as TGTGCCAGCAGCTTCGGGATAGGTGAAGCTTTCTTT. Protein sequence: CASSFGIGEAFF.

The chain is built from TRBV30 and TRBJ1-1; D uncertain. V dropped 2 bases and J dropped 1 base, with 8 bases sitting between them. The CDR3 has 13 amino acids. The germline V gene has CDR1 GTSNPN and CDR2 SVGIG (reference sequence). CDR3: CAWSRGSNTEAFF. CDR3 bases: TGTGCCTGGAGTAGAGGGTCGAACACTGAAGCTTTCTTT.

This sequence joins TRBV5-1 and TRBJ2-5; TRBD1 matches 7 bases. Unmatched junction bases numbered 2, after V lost 3 bases and J lost 0 bases. From germline, CDR1 is SGHRS and CDR2 YFSETQ. This CDR3 contains 14 residues. The CDR3 DNA follows: TGCGCCAGCAGCTCGGGACAGTACCAAGAGACCCAGTACTTC. It is translated as CASSSGQYQETQYF.

The DNA of the CDR3 is TGTGCCAGCAGCCTACAGGCATACGAGCAGTACTTC. The encoded protein is CASSLQAYEQYF. The genes are TRBV5-5 and TRBJ2-7; D may be TRBD1 (5 bases). This CDR3 region has 12 residues. Germline V gene lookup returns CDR1 SGHKS and CDR2 YYEKEE (reference sequence). Trimming left V 4 bases short and J 4 bases short, with 9 bases between.

V and J are TRBV3-1 (or the pseudogene TRBV3-2) and TRBJ1-2, with a weak D call TRBD1 (6 bases). The length of the CDR3 is 14 residues. In germline, CDR1 is LGHDT, CDR2 YNNKEL (reference sequence). Trimming removed 4 bases from V and 4 bases from J, with 13 bases in between. The CDR3 loop is CASSPQQGSYGYTF. CDR3 in DNA: TGTGCCAGCAGCCCCCAACAGGGCAGCTATGGCTACACCTTC.

The chain employs TRBV3-1 (or the pseudogene TRBV3-2) and TRBJ1-3; D uncertain. This CDR3 has 17 amino acids. Per the germline V gene, CDR1 is LGHDT and CDR2 is YNNKEL (reference sequence). V gave up 0 bases and J gave up 1 base, with 13 bases separating them. The CDR3 nucleotides are TGTGCCAGCAGCCAAGACGGACTCGTAACGTCTGGAAACACCATATATTTT. This translates into CASSQDGLVTSGNTIYF.